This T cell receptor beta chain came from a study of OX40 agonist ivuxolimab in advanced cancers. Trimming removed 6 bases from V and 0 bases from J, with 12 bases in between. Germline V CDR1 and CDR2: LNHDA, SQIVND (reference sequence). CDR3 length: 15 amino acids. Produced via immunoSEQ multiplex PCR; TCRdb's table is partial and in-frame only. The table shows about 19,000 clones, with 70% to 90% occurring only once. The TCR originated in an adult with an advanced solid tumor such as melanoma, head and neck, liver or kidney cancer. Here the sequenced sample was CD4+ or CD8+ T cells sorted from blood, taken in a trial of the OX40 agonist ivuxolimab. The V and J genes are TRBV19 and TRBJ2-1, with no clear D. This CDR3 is CASSRNRDSYNEQFF. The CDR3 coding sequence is TGTGCCAGTAGCCGAAATAGGGACTCCTACAATGAGCAGTTCTTC.